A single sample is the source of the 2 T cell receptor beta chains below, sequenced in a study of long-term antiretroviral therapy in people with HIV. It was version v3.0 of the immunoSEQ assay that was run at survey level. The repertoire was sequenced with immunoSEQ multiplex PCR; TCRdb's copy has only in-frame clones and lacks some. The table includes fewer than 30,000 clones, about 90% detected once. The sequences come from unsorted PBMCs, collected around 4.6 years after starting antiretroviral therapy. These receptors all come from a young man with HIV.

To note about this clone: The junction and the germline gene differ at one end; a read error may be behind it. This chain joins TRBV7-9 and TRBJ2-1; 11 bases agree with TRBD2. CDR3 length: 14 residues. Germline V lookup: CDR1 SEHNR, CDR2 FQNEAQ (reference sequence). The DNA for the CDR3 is TGTGCCAGCAGCCCTAGGACTAGCGGGTTCTACGGGGTCTTC. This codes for CASSPRTSGFYGVF.

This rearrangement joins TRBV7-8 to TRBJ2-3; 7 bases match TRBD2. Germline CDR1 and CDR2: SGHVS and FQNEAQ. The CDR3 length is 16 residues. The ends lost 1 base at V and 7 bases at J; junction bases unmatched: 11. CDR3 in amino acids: CASSLVGGGGLNTQYF. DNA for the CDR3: TGTGCCAGCAGCTTAGTGGGCGGGGGAGGCTTAAATACGCAGTATTTT.